In its sample, the clone carrying this TCR beta chain was seen a few times. Its specificity is not known. The data were taken from a study of cytotoxic CD8 clonotypes in ibrutinib-treated CLL. Some clones are missing from TCRdb's copy, which holds only in-frame ones; the method was immunoSEQ multiplex PCR. The data show some 150,000 clones, roughly 80% seen once. Study-level points and caveats: Upon ibrutinib response clonality rose, and upon progression it fell back toward baseline.

This sample comprised PBMCs, obtained after 12 months of ibrutinib treatment. This receptor was taken from a human donor with chronic lymphocytic leukemia.

Here the CDR3 DNA reads TGTGCCAGCAGCTTAAACAGGGGACAGCCCCAGCATTTT. This translates into CASSLNRGQPQHF. The chain employs TRBV7-8 and TRBJ1-5, with 7 nucleotides matching TRBD1. Germline CDR1 and CDR2: SGHVS and FQNEAQ. Trimming removed 2 bases from V and 7 bases from J; junction bases left unmatched: 2. The CDR3 length is 13 residues.